This T cell receptor beta chain was profiled in a study of identical twins. This clonotype was seen many times. TCRdb re-analysed the 5' RACE reads in MiXCR, keeping a single row per CDR3 protein. The repertoire holds around 340,000 distinct CDR3 sequences, with 9% to 15% as singletons. The CDR3 is made up of 16 amino acids. Per germline, CDR1 SQVTM and CDR2 ANQGSEA. V was shortened by 6 bases and J by 0 bases, with 18 bases between the two germline ends. These data were also reused for a study on yellow fever vaccine responses in identical twins.

This receptor was identified in a woman aged 18-29 years in good health. Sample: CD8+ T cells sorted from blood. The rearrangement joins TRBV29-1 to TRBJ2-1; tentatively, D is TRBD2 (6 bases). CDR3 sequence reads: CSVGGTSTVSYNEQFF. Here the CDR3 DNA reads TGCAGCGTCGGCGGGACCTCGACAGTCTCCTACAATGAGCAGTTCTTC.